This entry lists 24 T cell receptor beta chains sequenced from one sample in a study of T cell changes during pregnancy in multiple sclerosis. Repertoires were generated with immunoSEQ multiplex PCR, while TCRdb's copy carries only in-frame clones and drops some. The table lists about 54,000 clones, 70% to 90% of them singletons. Sequencing used CD4+ T cells from peripheral blood mononuclear cells, obtained in the first trimester of pregnancy. The receptor set was obtained from a female donor with multiple sclerosis, enrolled in a pregnancy study.

This clone was detected a few times. This sequence joins TRBV4-1 and TRBJ1-4, with D maybe TRBD1 (5 bases). The ends were cut back, 3 bases at V and 8 bases at J, with 10 bases in the middle. Germline CDR1 and CDR2: MGHRA and YSYEKL. The CDR3 is 13 amino acids. CDR3 amino acids: CASSQWGGEKLFF. DNA of the CDR3: TGCGCCAGCAGCCAGTGGGGCGGAGAAAAACTGTTTTTT.

J is TRBJ1-3 and V is TRBV6-1, with D possibly being TRBD1 (6 bases). The germline V and J ends were trimmed by 9 bases and 0 bases, with 9 bases remaining between them. The CDR3 loop spans 13 amino acids. Per the germline V gene, CDR1 is MNHNS and CDR2 is SASEGT. The CDR3 spells CASTGRSGNTIYF. The CDR3 region has the DNA TGTGCCAGTACAGGGCGCTCTGGAAACACCATATATTTT.

The V call is TRBV7-3, the J call TRBJ2-7; possibly TRBD2 for D (5 bases). CDR3 length: 14 amino acids. Germline CDR1 and CDR2: SGHTA and FQGTGA. Trimming removed 5 bases from V and 5 bases from J, with 16 bases in between. The DNA for the CDR3 is TGTGCCAGCAGCCCCCATGGGTCGGAGGACGAGCAGTACTTC. Translation gives CASSPHGSEDEQYF.

The CDR3 is CASSFIAGGQTDTQYF. CDR3 coding DNA: TGTGCCAGCAGTTTCATAGCGGGGGGGCAAACAGATACGCAGTATTTT. The chain combines TRBV27 with TRBJ2-3, with 11 bases aligning to TRBD2. This CDR3 is built from 16 residues. The germline CDR1 and CDR2 sequences are MNHEY and SMNVEV (reference sequence). The J segment lost 3 bases and the V segment lost 3 bases, leaving 5 bases of the junction unmatched.

The gene calls are TRBV25-1 and TRBJ2-3, with TRBD1 matching over 9 bases. Per the germline V gene, CDR1 is MGHDK and CDR2 is SYGVNS. The CDR3 is 15 amino acids. Trimming removed 6 bases from V and 2 bases from J; junction bases left unmatched: 6. The CDR3 nucleotides read TGTGCCAGCAGGGCCCGGGACAGGGTCACAGATACGCAGTATTTT. Translation: CASRARDRVTDTQYF.

The table lists this clone with a count of one. This chain links TRBV6-5 with TRBJ2-2; D unclear. CDR1 and CDR2 from the germline V gene are MNHEY and SVGAGI. V was shortened by 2 bases and J by 1 base, with 8 bases between the two germline ends. The CDR3 is 15 amino acids. The chain's CDR3 is CASSYGPENTGELFF. DNA for the CDR3: TGTGCCAGCAGTTACGGCCCTGAGAACACCGGGGAGCTGTTTTTT.

This clone was observed once. This sequence joins TRBV5-6 and TRBJ1-1, with no clear D. Germline loops: CDR1 SGHDT, CDR2 YYEEEE. The CDR3 is 13 residues long. V was clipped by 6 bases and J by 2 bases, with 11 bases between them. The CDR3 protein is CASTVRRNTEAFF. CDR3 in DNA: TGTGCCAGCACCGTGAGGAGAAACACTGAAGCTTTCTTT.

This chain links TRBV4-1 with TRBJ1-2; D is possibly TRBD1 (6 bases). V lost 0 bases and J 5 bases, leaving 16 bases between the germline ends. Germline values: CDR1 MGHRA, CDR2 YSYEKL. The CDR3 has 16 residues. The CDR3 is CASSQELNRVDYGYTF. DNA for the CDR3: TGCGCCAGCAGCCAAGAGCTGAACAGGGTTGATTATGGCTACACCTTC.

V usage is TRBV28 and J usage is TRBJ1-2, with 7 bases aligning to TRBD1. V shed 6 bases and J 7 bases; nucleotides not matched to a gene: 2. The CDR3 totals 11 residues. Germline V lookup: CDR1 MDHEN, CDR2 SYDVKM. This CDR3 reads CASRGQFGYTF. In DNA, the CDR3 is TGTGCCAGCAGGGGACAGTTTGGCTACACCTTC.

The chain employs TRBV5-1 and TRBJ2-5; 8 nucleotides align to TRBD1. The CDR3 has 14 residues. V was clipped by 0 bases and J by 5 bases; unmatched bases: 3. Per the germline V gene, CDR1 is SGHRS and CDR2 is YFSETQ. DNA of the CDR3: TGCGCCAGCAGCTTGGAGGGACAGGACGAGACCCAGTACTTC. The encoded protein is CASSLEGQDETQYF.

This chain uses TRBV5-4 with TRBJ1-2; D unresolved. The CDR3 covers 15 residues. In germline, CDR1 is SGHNT, CDR2 YYREEE (reference sequence). V gave up 4 bases and J gave up 6 bases, with 19 bases separating them. The CDR3 spells CASSPPGRETNGYTF. CDR3 sequence (DNA): TGTGCCAGCAGCCCACCTGGGAGGGAAACCAATGGCTACACCTTC.

This clone appeared once. The chain joins TRBV4-1 to TRBJ2-7; TRBD1 aligns across 7 bases. The CDR3 is 15 residues long. J gave up 2 bases and V 4 bases, and 8 bases lay outside the gene matches. Germline V gene lookup returns CDR1 MGHRA and CDR2 YSYEKL. The CDR3 sequence: CASSPQGVGTYEQYF. The DNA for the CDR3 is TGCGCCAGCAGCCCTCAGGGGGTCGGAACCTACGAGCAGTACTTC.

This chain uses TRBV6-6 with TRBJ2-7; 7 nucleotides agree with TRBD2. The V gene end was trimmed by 2 bases and the J gene end by 3 bases; junction bases not matched to a gene: 4. Germline assignment: CDR1 MNHNY and CDR2 SVGAGI (reference sequence). CDR3 length equals 14 residues. The CDR3 nucleotides read TGTGCCAGCAGTTACCTGGCGGGGGACTACGAGCAGTACTTC. This sequence encodes CASSYLAGDYEQYF.

This chain uses TRBV5-6 with TRBJ2-1; TRBD2 might be the D (5 bases). CDR3 length: 13 amino acids. The V and J ends lost 2 bases and 7 bases respectively, with 10 bases between them. The germline V gene has CDR1 SGHDT and CDR2 YYEEEE. The DNA for the CDR3 is TGTGCCAGCAGCTTAGAGGGAAGAAATGAGCAGTTCTTC. This encodes CASSLEGRNEQFF.

CDR3 nucleotide sequence: TGTGCCAGCAGCTTCGTCCCCCTCGCTAGCGGGTTCACAGATACGCAGTATTTT. Protein sequence: CASSFVPLASGFTDTQYF. The V gene is TRBV7-9, the J gene TRBJ2-3; 8 nucleotides line up with TRBD2. The CDR3 sequence is 18 residues long. The germline V gene encodes CDR1 SEHNR and CDR2 FQNEAQ (reference sequence). Trimming took 3 bases from V and 2 from J; bases not matched to a gene: 13.

The rearrangement uses TRBV9 and TRBJ1-1, with no clear D. The CDR3 extends over 13 amino acids. Germline CDR1 is SGDLS and CDR2 is YYNGEE. The V and J ends lost 0 bases and 0 bases respectively, with 3 bases between them. Here the CDR3 reads CASSVAMNTEAFF. CDR3 nucleotide sequence: TGTGCCAGCAGCGTAGCCATGAACACTGAAGCTTTCTTT.

The chain recombines TRBV28 with TRBJ2-7, with 8 bases fitting TRBD1. The length of the CDR3 is 13 residues. Unmatched junction bases numbered 3, after V lost 3 bases and J lost 5 bases. Germline V CDR1 and CDR2: MDHEN, SYDVKM. In DNA form, the CDR3 reads TGTGCCAGCAGTTTTGCAGGGGGCCACGAGCAGTACTTC. It encodes CASSFAGGHEQYF. Variable domain in full (rest from reference TRBV28 and TRBJ2-7): DVKVTQSSRYLVKRTGEKVFLECVQDMDHENMFWYRQDPGLGLRLIYFSYDVKMKEKGDIPEGYSVSREKKERFSLILESASTNQTSMYLCASSFAGGHEQYFGPGTRLTVT.

J is TRBJ2-3 and V is TRBV10-3, with 10 bases that match TRBD1. J gave up 14 bases and V 6 bases, and 11 bases lay outside the gene matches. The CDR3 runs to 13 residues. Germline V gene sequence: CDR1 ENHRY, CDR2 SYGVKD. Here the CDR3 reads CAIRLSGTGDLYF. As DNA, the CDR3 is TGTGCCATCAGGCTATCGGGGACAGGGGATTTGTATTTT.

The V gene is TRBV29-1, the J gene TRBJ2-5, with TRBD2 as a possible D gene (6 bases). In germline, CDR1 is SQVTM, CDR2 ANQGSEA. Trimming took 1 base from V and 4 from J, leaving 13 bases between them. The CDR3 totals 14 residues. This CDR3 reads CSVEVGRWGETQYF. The CDR3 DNA is TGCAGCGTTGAAGTGGGGAGGTGGGGAGAGACCCAGTACTTC.

The gene calls are TRBV6-1 and TRBJ2-7; unclear D gene. Germline CDR1 is MNHNS and CDR2 is SASEGT. The CDR3 is 11 residues long. Trimming removed 2 bases at V and 4 bases at J, with 3 bases between. The CDR3 bases are TGTGCCAGCAGTGAATATTACGAGCAGTACTTC. It codes for CASSEYYEQYF.

The chain combines TRBV30 with TRBJ2-7; 7 nucleotides match TRBD2. There are 14 residues in the CDR3. V was pared by 3 bases and J by 3 bases, with 8 bases of the junction left unmatched. Germline lookup yields CDR1 GTSNPN and CDR2 SVGIG (reference sequence). This CDR3 reads CAWRPLAGFYEQYF. CDR3 coding DNA: TGTGCCTGGAGACCATTAGCGGGTTTCTACGAGCAGTACTTC.

This clone was detected only once. J is TRBJ1-2 and V is TRBV7-2; tentative D call: TRBD1 (5 bases). Trimming removed 2 bases at V and 4 bases at J, with 14 bases between. In germline, CDR1 is SGHTA, CDR2 FQGNSA. CDR3 size: 15 residues. This CDR3 reads CASSLTTGWGYGYTF. The CDR3 DNA reads TGTGCCAGCAGCTTAACCACAGGCTGGGGCTATGGCTACACCTTC.

The chain links TRBV28 to TRBJ2-1; a weak D match, TRBD2 (5 bases). V was clipped by 2 bases and J by 1 base, with 12 bases between them. The CDR3 extends over 16 amino acids. In germline, CDR1 is MDHEN, CDR2 SYDVKM. CDR3 residues: CASSLIASLSYNEQFF. Written as DNA, the CDR3 is TGTGCCAGCAGTTTAATAGCTAGCTTGTCCTACAATGAGCAGTTCTTC.

The genes are TRBV7-2 and TRBJ2-2; 7 nucleotides agree with TRBD1. The CDR3 length is 17 residues. Germline assignment: CDR1 SGHTA and CDR2 FQGNSA. V lost 5 bases to trimming and J lost 0 bases; unmatched junction nucleotides: 9. The CDR3 nucleotides are TGTGCCAGCAGCCGACCCACGACAGGGACGAACACCGGGGAGCTGTTTTTT. This sequence encodes CASSRPTTGTNTGELFF.